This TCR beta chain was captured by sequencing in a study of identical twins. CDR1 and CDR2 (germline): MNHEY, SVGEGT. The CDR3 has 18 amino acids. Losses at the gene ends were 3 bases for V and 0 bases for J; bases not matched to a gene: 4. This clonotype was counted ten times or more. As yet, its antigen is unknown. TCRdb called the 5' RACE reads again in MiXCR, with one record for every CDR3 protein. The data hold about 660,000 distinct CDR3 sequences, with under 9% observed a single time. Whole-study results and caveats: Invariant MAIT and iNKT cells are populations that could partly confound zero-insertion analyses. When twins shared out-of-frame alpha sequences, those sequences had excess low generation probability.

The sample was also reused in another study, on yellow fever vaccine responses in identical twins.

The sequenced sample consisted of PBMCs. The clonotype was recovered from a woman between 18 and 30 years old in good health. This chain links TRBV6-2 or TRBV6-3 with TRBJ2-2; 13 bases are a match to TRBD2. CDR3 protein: CASSYKGLAGANTGELFF. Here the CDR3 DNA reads TGTGCCAGCAGTTATAAAGGACTAGCGGGAGCGAACACCGGGGAGCTGTTTTTT.